A few counts support the clone carrying this T cell receptor beta chain. The target antigen is unknown. Expressed TCRB transcripts were sequenced because the entire RNA isolate underwent reverse transcription. Measured with immunoSEQ multiplex PCR; TCRdb has only the in-frame clones, and not every one. The data show 200,000 to 250,000 clones, under 13% seen once. The sample originates from a study of beta chain features in type 1 diabetes. Study-level findings and limits: Patients' naive, central memory and Treg TCRB repertoires seemed closer to one another than those of healthy donors. Moderate but significant shortening of TCRB CDR3s was recorded in all four CD4+ subsets from Type 1 diabetes patients.

The length of the CDR3 is 14 residues. The germline V and J ends were trimmed by 6 bases and 7 bases, with 18 bases remaining between them. Germline loops: CDR1 SGHTA, CDR2 FQGNSA. Populations isolated by sorting all had purity greater than 95%. The sample taken for sequencing was central memory CD4+ T cells from blood. The clonotype comes from a man younger than 30 in good health. V gene TRBV7-2 combines with J gene TRBJ2-5; a weak D match, TRBD1 (6 bases). CDR3 sequence: CASSFTGISGTQYF. The CDR3 DNA reads as TGTGCCAGCAGTTTTACAGGGATTTCGGGGACCCAGTACTTC.